These 27 T cell receptor beta chains share one sample of origin, sequenced in a study of blood T cells in healthy people across ages. It was with a sample-barcoded 5' primer and a J-beta primer mix that a second PCR of roughly 6 to 11 cycles was run. TCRdb called the 5' RACE reads again in MiXCR, with one record for every CDR3 protein. The sample records 700,000 or so distinct CDR3 sequences, around 43% being singletons. Sequenced material: blood. All receptors derive from a man older than 75 in good health.

A few counts support this clonotype. The chain carries TRBV7-2 and TRBJ2-5; D is ambiguous. V was trimmed by 1 base and J by 5 bases, leaving 5 bases between them. CDR3 length: 12 residues. Germline CDR1 SGHTA, CDR2 FQGNSA. CDR3 DNA sequence: TGTGCCAGCAGCTTAGAACTTGAGACCCAGTACTTC. Translated: CASSLELETQYF. Full variable domain (missing parts from reference TRBV7-2 and TRBJ2-5): GAGVSQSPSNKVTEKGKDVELRCDPISGHTALYWYRQSLGQGLEFLIYFQGNSAPDKSGLPSDRFSAERTGGSVSTLTIQRTQQEDSAVYLCASSLELETQYFGPGTRLLVL.

The rearrangement uses TRBV6-5 and TRBJ2-7, with a weak D call TRBD2 (5 bases). This CDR3 is 15 amino acids long. The V gene's germline CDR1 is MNHEY and CDR2 SVGAGI. Trimming cost V 2 bases and J 0 bases, with 11 bases left between them. CDR3 in DNA: TGTGCCAGCAGTTACGGCGAAGGGAGCTCCTACGAGCAGTACTTC. Translating it yields CASSYGEGSSYEQYF.

The chain recombines TRBV7-2 with TRBJ2-7; 15 bases are shared with TRBD2. The CDR3 runs to 17 residues. Looked up from germline, CDR1 is SGHTA and CDR2 is FQGNSA. The trim removed 4 bases at V and 5 bases at J, leaving 9 bases unmatched. For the CDR3, the DNA is TGTGCCAGCAGCTCCGGACTAGCGGGAGGGCTCGCGAACGAGCAGTACTTC. Protein: CASSSGLAGGLANEQYF.

The rearrangement links TRBV7-2 to TRBJ2-1, with D perhaps TRBD2 (6 bases). The DNA matches TRBJ2-7 better at its end, which makes the J call doubtful. The CDR3 is 13 amino acids. Germline CDR1 SGHTA, CDR2 FQGNSA. In DNA, the CDR3 is TGTGCCAGCAGCTCCAGCGGGTACAATGAGCAGTACTTC. Protein product: CASSSSGYNEQYF.

V usage is TRBV6-5 and J usage is TRBJ1-2; TRBD1 agrees at 11 bases. Germline V CDR1 and CDR2: MNHEY, SVGAGI. There are 15 residues in the CDR3. After removal of 5 bases from V and 4 bases from J, the junction contained 6 bases not matched to a gene. CDR3 in DNA: TGTGCCAGCAGTCCCGGGACAGGGGGAAGCTATGGCTACACCTTC. Translation: CASSPGTGGSYGYTF.

The sample holds a few counts of this clonotype. The chain combines TRBV7-7 with TRBJ2-4; 8 nucleotides align to TRBD1. Germline CDR1 SSHAT, CDR2 FNYEAQ (reference sequence). The CDR3 is 13 residues long. CDR3 nucleotide sequence: TGTGCTAGTAGCCCGGACAGGGTCGGTTCCCAGTACTTC. Its protein is CASSPDRVGSQYF.

The rearrangement uses TRBV24-1 and TRBJ2-1; 9 bases are a match to TRBD1. The CDR3 length is 13 residues. J lost 13 bases, V lost 7 bases, and 10 bases had no gene match. The V gene's germline CDR1 is KGHDR and CDR2 SFDVKD. CDR3 region: CATSTGGLLPQFF. CDR3 in DNA: TGTGCCACCAGCACAGGGGGCCTGCTCCCCCAGTTCTTC.

This clonotype was observed a handful of times. One end of the junction is discordant with germline, which a read error may explain. V is TRBV5-6 and J is TRBJ2-7, with 8 bases matching TRBD2. CDR1 is SGHDT, CDR2 YYEEEE, per germline. The CDR3 totals 15 residues. This CDR3 is CASRYLRTSSSEQYF. The CDR3 region has the DNA TGTGCCAGCAGATACTTGAGGACTAGCTCCTCCGAGCAGTACTTC.

The V call is TRBV28, the J call TRBJ2-3; 9 bases map to TRBD1. The CDR3 consists of 15 residues. V dropped 5 bases and J dropped 0; count of bases not matched to a gene: 3. Germline CDR1 MDHEN, CDR2 SYDVKM. The CDR3: CASSLTGGSTDTQYF. DNA of the CDR3: TGTGCCAGCAGTCTCACAGGGGGCAGCACAGATACGCAGTATTTT.

About this clonotype itself: This sequence may be a read error, since a much larger clone differs from it by one base. V gene TRBV6-1 combines with J gene TRBJ2-7, with D unclear. Judging by the DNA end, TRBJ2-5 fits better; the J call may be wrong. CDR1 is MNHNS and CDR2 is SASEGT in the germline V gene. CDR3 size: 13 residues. The CDR3 protein is CAGSASWLETQYF. The CDR3 coding sequence is TGTGCCGGCAGTGCCAGTTGGTTGGAGACCCAGTACTTC.

On this clonotype: Germline is not matched at one junction end, which may reflect a read error. V usage is TRBV6-5 and J usage is TRBJ2-7, with 11 bases fitting TRBD2. CDR1 MNHEY and CDR2 SVGAGI come from the germline V gene. The CDR3 contains 18 residues. CDR3: CASSYSIALAGDSYGQYF. CDR3 in DNA: TGTGCCAGCAGTTACTCGATCGCACTAGCGGGAGACTCCTACGGGCAGTACTTC.

This clonotype has just a few counts. J is TRBJ2-5 and V is TRBV28, with 9 bases aligning to TRBD2. Per the germline V gene, CDR1 is MDHEN and CDR2 is SYDVKM. Trimming removed 3 bases from V and 5 bases from J; junction bases left unmatched: 7. The CDR3 has 15 residues. The CDR3 coding sequence is TGTGCCAGCAGTTTGGGCGGGGGGGCCGTGGAGACCCAGTACTTC. Protein product: CASSLGGGAVETQYF. The full variable domain, completed using reference TRBV28 and TRBJ2-5, is DVKVTQSSRYLVKRTGEKVFLECVQDMDHENMFWYRQDPGLGLRLIYFSYDVKMKEKGDIPEGYSVSREKKERFSLILESASTNQTSMYLCASSLGGGAVETQYFGPGTRLLVL.

The chain joins TRBV27 to TRBJ2-5, with a possible D match to TRBD1 (6 bases). The J call may be incorrect, as the DNA end agrees better with TRBJ2-1. The CDR3 contains 14 residues. CDR1 and CDR2 (germline): MNHEY, SMNVEV (reference sequence). The CDR3: CASRKQGGQETQFF. The CDR3 nucleotides read TGTGCCAGCAGGAAACAGGGTGGCCAAGAGACCCAGTTCTTC.

The chain joins TRBV20-1 to TRBJ2-1; D is unclear. Trimming shortened V by 4 bases and J by 7 bases, and 5 bases separated the two germline ends. The CDR3 is made up of 10 amino acids. The germline CDR1 and CDR2 sequences are DFQATT and SNEGSKA (reference sequence). CDR3 residues: CSAKGNEQFF. Written as DNA, the CDR3 is TGCAGTGCTAAGGGAAATGAGCAGTTCTTC.

Only a few counts were recorded for this clonotype. The J gene is TRBJ2-1, the V gene TRBV13; 11 nucleotides line up with TRBD2. Germline V gives CDR1 PRHDT, CDR2 FYEKMQ (reference sequence). CDR3 length equals 16 residues. The ends lost 4 bases at V and 3 bases at J; junction bases unmatched: 5. CDR3 protein: CASSSRLAGNYNEQFF. The CDR3 region has the DNA TGTGCCAGCAGCTCCAGACTAGCGGGGAACTACAATGAGCAGTTCTTC. Full variable domain (remainder filled in from reference TRBV13 and TRBJ2-1): AAGVIQSPRHLIKEKRETATLKCYPIPRHDTVYWYQQGPGQDPQFLISFYEKMQSDKGSIPDRFSAQQFSDYHSELNMSSLELGDSALYFCASSSRLAGNYNEQFFGPGTRLTVL.

This clonotype was recorded a few times. The V call is TRBV4-1, the J call TRBJ2-3; 11 bases are a match to TRBD2. The CDR3 spans 17 residues. CDR1 and CDR2 (germline): MGHRA, YSYEKL. Trimming cost V 1 base and J 3 bases; bases outside gene matches: 6. Here the CDR3 reads CASSQGTSGRRTDTQYF. CDR3 DNA sequence: TGCGCCAGCAGCCAAGGGACTAGCGGGCGTCGTACAGATACGCAGTATTTT.

Comments on this clonotype: The junction shows a germline mismatch at one end, possibly a read error. The chain joins TRBV3-1 to TRBJ2-3; TRBD2 aligns across 13 bases. The CDR3 is 16 amino acids. CDR1 and CDR2 from the germline V gene are LGHDT and YNNKEL (reference sequence). The CDR3 reads CASSRGLAGHTDTQYF. As DNA, the CDR3 is TGTGCCAGCAGCCGGGGACTAGCGGGGCACACAGATACGCAGTATTTC.

The chain carries TRBV6-2 or TRBV6-3 and TRBJ2-1; D tentatively fits TRBD1 or TRBD2 (6 bases each). This CDR3 region has 17 residues. V lost 6 bases to trimming and J lost 10 bases, with 28 bases between them. The germline CDR1 and CDR2 sequences are MNHEY and SVGEGT. As DNA, the CDR3 is TGTGCCAGCAGCCTCCAACAGGGTCCAAAGCGGGTCGGCGAGCAGTTCTTC. Its translation is CASSLQQGPKRVGEQFF.

Here the CDR3 DNA reads TGTGCCAGCAGTACTCGGCGGAACGGTGAGCAGTTCTTC. Protein sequence: CASSTRRNGEQFF. The chain carries TRBV28 and TRBJ2-1; D unresolved. V gave up 5 bases and J gave up 9 bases, with 14 bases separating them. The CDR3 is 13 amino acids. The germline CDR1 and CDR2 sequences are MDHEN and SYDVKM.

This clonotype appeared a few times. The chain carries TRBV5-8 and TRBJ1-2; D not resolved. The CDR3 loop spans 11 amino acids. V was cut by 4 bases and J by 5 bases, with 6 bases left in between. CDR1 is SGHTS, CDR2 YDEGEE, per germline. CDR3 sequence (DNA): TGTGCCAGCAGCACGGTATATGGCTACACCTTC. Amino acids: CASSTVYGYTF.

This clonotype was picked up a small number of times. A much larger clone differs by one base, so this may be a read error. The rearrangement joins TRBV29-1 to TRBJ2-1, with 7 bases identical to TRBD1. The last part of the DNA fits TRBJ2-7 better; the J call may be wrong. This CDR3 region has 13 residues. Germline V gene lookup returns CDR1 SQVTM and CDR2 ANQGSEA. The CDR3 is CSVGTASYNEQYF. The DNA for the CDR3 is TGCAGCGTCGGGACAGCCTCCTACAATGAGCAGTACTTC.

The chain employs TRBV5-1 and TRBJ2-2, with 10 bases lining up with TRBD2. In germline, CDR1 is SGHRS, CDR2 YFSETQ. V gave up 0 bases and J gave up 4 bases; unmatched junction bases: 9. The CDR3 has 18 amino acids. The CDR3 DNA follows: TGCGCCAGCAGCTTGGGACTAGCGGGCCGATCGGGCACCGGGGAGCTGTTTTTT. It specifies CASSLGLAGRSGTGELFF.

V and J are TRBV7-9 and TRBJ2-3; TRBD2 might be the D (7 bases). The CDR3 spans 19 residues. Trimming cost V 5 bases and J 3 bases, with 27 bases left between them. Germline CDR1 is SEHNR and CDR2 is FQNEAQ (reference sequence). The CDR3 loop is CASSPPRGGDRASTDTQYF. CDR3 nucleotide sequence: TGTGCCAGCAGCCCCCCGAGGGGGGGCGATCGGGCTAGTACAGATACGCAGTATTTT.

This clonotype was counted ten times or more. The chain carries TRBV24-1 and TRBJ2-5; 8 bases are a match to TRBD2. Germline CDR1 KGHDR, CDR2 SFDVKD. The CDR3 consists of 15 residues. The V and J ends lost 3 bases and 11 bases, in that order; junction bases with no gene match: 13. CDR3 coding DNA: TGTGCCACCAGTGATCCGGGACTAGGGTACAATGAGCAGTACTTC. Translated: CATSDPGLGYNEQYF.

Only a few counts were recorded for this clonotype. V is TRBV2 and J is TRBJ2-7; the match to TRBD2 covers 7 bases. The CDR3 covers 13 residues. Germline values: CDR1 SNHLY, CDR2 FYNNEI. J lost 4 bases, V lost 6 bases, and 6 bases had no gene match. The CDR3 nucleotides read TGTGCCAGCAGCGGGGGAGGGAATTACGAGCAGTACTTC. This encodes CASSGGGNYEQYF.

This clonotype was picked up many times. The gene calls are TRBV20-1 and TRBJ2-5, with D uncertain. Per the germline V gene, CDR1 is DFQATT and CDR2 is SNEGSKA (reference sequence). This CDR3 is built from 16 residues. V lost 0 bases and J lost 4, with 18 bases in between. The CDR3 loop is CSARDRDGRTRETQYF. The CDR3 bases are TGCAGTGCTAGAGATCGAGATGGACGCACCAGAGAGACCCAGTACTTC.

The J gene is TRBJ2-7, the V gene TRBV7-9; D may be TRBD1 (5 bases). This CDR3 has 14 amino acids. Trimming removed 7 bases from V and 7 bases from J, with 20 bases in between. The germline V gene encodes CDR1 SEHNR and CDR2 FQNEAQ (reference sequence). The CDR3 is CASMPDRVGHEQYF. CDR3 DNA: TGTGCCAGCATGCCAGACAGAGTTGGTCATGAGCAGTACTTC. Variable domain in full (rest from reference TRBV7-9 and TRBJ2-7): DTGVSQNPRHKITKRGQNVTFRCDPISEHNRLYWYRQTLGQGPEFLTYFQNEAQLEKSRLLSDRFSAERPKGSFSTLEIQRTEQGDSAMYLCASMPDRVGHEQYFGPGTRLTVT.